Each of the 18 T cell receptor beta chains below was sequenced from the same sample in a study of blood T cell repertoires in COVID-19. Profiled with immunoSEQ multiplex PCR; TCRdb holds only in-frame clones, not every one. The sample lists some 110,000 clones, roughly 80% occurring once. Sequencing was done on a sample of peripheral blood. Receptors were obtained from an elderly woman with active or convalescent COVID-19.

In this sample, this clone turned up once. V is TRBV29-1 and J is TRBJ1-4; 9 bases agree with TRBD1. Germline lookup yields CDR1 SQVTM and CDR2 ANQGSEA. CDR3 length equals 15 residues. J lost 5 bases, V lost 5 bases, and 9 bases had no gene match. The CDR3 DNA reads as TGCAGCGTTAAAAGGGGAACAGGGGGCAATGAAAAACTGTTTTTT. This sequence encodes CSVKRGTGGNEKLFF.

The gene calls are TRBV27 and TRBJ1-1, with D tentatively TRBD1 (6 bases). V was clipped by 4 bases and J by 1 base, with 16 bases between them. The germline V gene encodes CDR1 MNHEY and CDR2 SMNVEV (reference sequence). CDR3 size: 16 residues. CDR3 coding DNA: TGTGCCAGCAGTTCCCGGGGGGGGGCCAAGAACACTGAAGCTTTCTTT. Residues: CASSSRGGAKNTEAFF.

The V call is TRBV5-1, the J call TRBJ2-7; D perhaps matches TRBD1 (6 bases). CDR3 length: 15 amino acids. The germline V gene encodes CDR1 SGHRS and CDR2 YFSETQ. V shed 0 bases and J shed 3 bases, with 13 bases lying between them. The CDR3 loop is CASSLAEGHRYEQYF. The DNA of the CDR3 is TGCGCCAGCAGCTTGGCCGAGGGACACCGCTACGAGCAGTACTTC. Supplemented by reference TRBV5-1 and TRBJ2-7, the full variable domain reads KAGVTQTPRYLIKTRGQQVTLSCSPISGHRSVSWYQQTPGQGLQFLFEYFSETQRNKGNFPGRFSGRQFSNSRSEMNVSTLELGDSALYLCASSLAEGHRYEQYFGPGTRLTVT.

The CDR3 sequence: CASSLVRSTEAFF. The CDR3 DNA reads as TGTGCCAGCAGCTTAGTTCGGTCAACCGAAGCTTTCTTT. The chain links TRBV7-9 to TRBJ1-1; D not resolved. CDR3 size: 13 residues. Germline V gives CDR1 SEHNR, CDR2 FQNEAQ (reference sequence). V was shortened by 1 base and J by 8 bases, with 11 bases between the two germline ends.

The chain recombines TRBV28 with TRBJ1-2; 7 bases map to TRBD1. Trimming at V came to 4 bases and at J to 4 bases, leaving 6 bases not matched to a gene. The germline CDR1 and CDR2 sequences are MDHEN and SYDVKM. The CDR3 sequence is 14 residues long. CDR3 sequence reads: CASSSGQSPYGYTF. The CDR3 nucleotides read TGTGCCAGCAGTTCGGGACAGAGCCCCTATGGCTACACCTTC.

This clone was counted only a few times. This chain links TRBV4-3 with TRBJ2-1, with TRBD2 matching 8 bases. CDR1 is LGHNA and CDR2 is YSLEER in the germline V gene. This CDR3 region has 16 residues. After removal of 2 bases from V and 3 bases from J, the junction contained 6 bases not matched to a gene. CDR3 sequence (DNA): TGCGCCAGCAGCCAACAACTAGCGGTTGTCTACAATGAGCAGTTCTTC. Encoded protein: CASSQQLAVVYNEQFF.

This chain joins TRBV7-9 and TRBJ1-4; 8 bases fit TRBD1. With V trimmed by 5 bases and J by 5 bases, 7 bases remained unmatched. The length of the CDR3 is 15 residues. Germline values: CDR1 SEHNR, CDR2 FQNEAQ (reference sequence). The CDR3 region is CASSLGQGTNEKLFF. CDR3 nucleotides: TGTGCCAGCAGCCTAGGACAGGGTACAAATGAAAAACTGTTTTTT.

J is TRBJ1-1 and V is TRBV3-1 (or the pseudogene TRBV3-2); 8 positions match TRBD1. From germline, CDR1 is LGHDT and CDR2 YNNKEL (reference sequence). The CDR3 loop spans 15 amino acids. V was pared by 1 base and J by 1 base, with 2 bases of the junction left unmatched. CDR3 sequence reads: CASSQATGGNTEAFF. The CDR3 DNA reads TGTGCCAGCAGCCAAGCCACAGGGGGGAACACTGAAGCTTTCTTT.

Judged by abundance, this clone is medium-sized. This chain joins TRBV19 and TRBJ2-7, with 9 bases lining up with TRBD2. CDR1 LNHDA and CDR2 SQIVND come from the germline V gene (reference sequence). Losses at the gene ends were 3 bases for V and 2 bases for J; bases not matched to a gene: 8. CDR3 size: 16 residues. This CDR3 is CASSILSSGRTYEQYF. The CDR3 DNA is TGTGCCAGTAGTATCCTTTCAAGCGGGAGGACCTACGAGCAGTACTTC. Drawing the rest from reference TRBV19 and TRBJ2-7, the complete variable domain is DGGITQSPKYLFRKEGQNVTLSCEQNLNHDAMYWYRQDPGQGLRLIYYSQIVNDFQKGDIAEGYSVSREKKESFPLTVTSAQKNPTAFYLCASSILSSGRTYEQYFGPGTRLTVT.

The chain has TRBV10-3 and TRBJ1-1; D not certain. Germline loops: CDR1 ENHRY, CDR2 SYGVKD. V lost 5 bases and J lost 1, with 11 bases in between. This CDR3 contains 14 residues. Here the CDR3 DNA reads TGTGCCATCAGTCGGACTGTCGAGAACACTGAAGCTTTCTTT. Translation gives CAISRTVENTEAFF.

In DNA form, the CDR3 reads TGTGCCAGCAGTTACGCCCCTGGCGGGAGTTTGACAGATACGCAGTATTTT. This codes for CASSYAPGGSLTDTQYF. V and J are TRBV6-2 or TRBV6-3 and TRBJ2-3; 7 bases are a match to TRBD2. CDR3 size: 17 residues. Germline CDR1 MNHEY, CDR2 SVGEGT. V lost 2 bases and J lost 3; bases outside the gene matches: 11.

On this clone itself: The sample holds other DNA sequences that translate to the same CDR3. The chain joins TRBV5-1 to TRBJ1-5; D perhaps matches TRBD1 (5 bases). The V end was cut by 0 bases, the J end by 4 bases, with 5 bases between. The CDR3 sequence is 13 residues long. Germline V gives CDR1 SGHRS, CDR2 YFSETQ. The CDR3 bases are TGCGCCAGCAGCTTGGGACAGAATCAGCCCCAGCATTTT. Its protein product is CASSLGQNQPQHF.

This clone was observed a few times. V gene TRBV27 combines with J gene TRBJ2-5; TRBD2 matches 9 bases. The CDR3 is 20 residues long. CDR1 and CDR2 (germline): MNHEY, SMNVEV (reference sequence). The junction had 18 bases not matched to a gene; V was cut back by 0 bases and J by 4 bases. The CDR3 loop reads CASSLSWLAGIKGGLETQYF. CDR3 coding DNA: TGTGCCAGCAGTTTATCATGGCTAGCGGGAATTAAGGGGGGACTAGAGACCCAGTACTTC.

This clone was found once. The chain joins TRBV28 to TRBJ2-7; D is uncertain. Germline V gives CDR1 MDHEN, CDR2 SYDVKM. The length of the CDR3 is 11 residues. Trimming cost V 8 bases and J 13 bases, with 18 bases left between them. CDR3 nucleotides: TGTGCCAGCTACGTAACAGATAAGGTATACTTC. Protein product: CASYVTDKVYF.

The chain uses TRBV30 and TRBJ1-5; D uncertain. This CDR3 contains 14 residues. Deletions cut 1 base from V and 1 base from J, with 8 bases between. The V gene's germline CDR1 is GTSNPN and CDR2 SVGIG (reference sequence). CDR3 in DNA: TGTGCCTGGAGTGACTGGGCGAGCAATCAGCCCCAGCATTTT. Amino acids: CAWSDWASNQPQHF.

The chain joins TRBV10-3 to TRBJ1-1; D gene uncertain. The V end was cut by 4 bases, the J end by 1 base, with 7 bases between. This CDR3 has 13 amino acids. Germline V gene sequence: CDR1 ENHRY, CDR2 SYGVKD. The CDR3 DNA reads as TGTGCCATCAGTGTACAGCCGAACACTGAAGCTTTCTTT. Translating it yields CAISVQPNTEAFF.

The rearrangement joins TRBV7-9 to TRBJ1-5; 9 bases align to TRBD1. Germline lookup yields CDR1 SEHNR and CDR2 FQNEAQ (reference sequence). There are 15 residues in the CDR3. The J segment lost 1 base and the V segment lost 4 bases, leaving 2 bases of the junction unmatched. CDR3 in amino acids: CASSSDRGSNQPQHF. For the CDR3, the DNA is TGTGCCAGCAGCTCCGACAGGGGGAGCAATCAGCCCCAGCATTTT.

The CDR3 region has the DNA TGTGCCAGCAGCTTTTCCAGGGAGAACACCGGGGAGCTGTTTTTT. This encodes CASSFSRENTGELFF. This chain uses TRBV11-2 with TRBJ2-2; weak D call: TRBD1 (5 bases). CDR1 SGHAT and CDR2 FQNNGV come from the germline V gene. V gave up 3 bases and J gave up 1 base, with 9 bases separating them. This CDR3 spans 15 amino acids.